The clone carrying this T cell receptor (beta chain) was counted ten times or more. The sample belongs to a study of T cell repertoires in cytomegalovirus infection. The CDR3 is made up of 14 amino acids. V shed 2 bases, J shed 4 bases, and the junction held 2 bases outside the gene matches. Per the germline V gene, CDR1 is SEHNR and CDR2 is FQNEAQ (reference sequence). TCRdb re-called the reads with MiXCR, one entry per CDR3 protein. The repertoire consists of about 490,000 distinct CDR3 sequences, with about 11% occurring once and the leading ten covering roughly 10%. This TCR was sampled from a human donor in good health (CMV status not recorded). Some clones in this sample may be carry-over from other donors' samples. The sample taken for sequencing was PBMCs. The V and J genes are TRBV7-9 and TRBJ1-2; TRBD1 agrees at 9 bases. CDR3 residues: CASSLPGQGYGYTF. The CDR3 coding sequence is TGTGCCAGCAGCTTACCGGGACAGGGCTATGGCTACACCTTC.